These 7 T cell receptor beta chains were sequenced from one sample in a study of tumor and adjacent non-tumor tissue in lung cancer. Three rounds of nested PCR, following a modified ARM-PCR protocol, produced the TCRbeta library. TCRdb called the multiplex PCR reads again in MiXCR, with one record for every CDR3 protein. This sample yields fewer than 100,000 distinct CDR3 sequences, of which roughly 77% are seen a single time; roughly a fifth belongs to the top ten. This sample's RNA came from whole unsorted tissue. Distant lung tissue was collected more than 3 cm away from the tumor edge. The specimen sequenced was distant non-tumor lung tissue. The receptor set was obtained from a woman in her forties or fifties with non-small cell lung cancer.

This clonotype was picked up a small number of times. One end of the junction fails to match germline, which may point to a read error. The rearrangement uses TRBV28 and TRBJ2-5; 9 bases agree with TRBD2. The CDR3 runs 16 residues. CDR1 is MDHEN and CDR2 is SYDVKM in the germline V gene. CDR3 sequence reads: CVSSSALAGSQETQYF. In DNA, the CDR3 is TGTGTCAGCAGTTCGGCGCTAGCGGGGTCCCAAGAGACCCAGTACTTC.

Only one count was recorded for this clonotype. At one boundary the junction diverges from the germline segment, which might be a read error. This chain joins TRBV11-2 and TRBJ2-7; 11 bases line up with TRBD2. The CDR3 is 17 amino acids. Germline CDR1 SGHAT, CDR2 FQNNGV. CDR3 DNA sequence: TGTGCCAACAGCCCCCGGAGTAGCGGGAGGGCATTGTGTGAGCAGTACTTC. It translates to CANSPRSSGRALCEQYF.

A note on this clonotype: Because the CDR3 is missing its conserved closing phenylalanine or tryptophan, this is likely a read error. This rearrangement joins TRBV29-1 to TRBJ2-3; D remains unclear. The CDR3 sequence is 11 residues long. CDR1 and CDR2 from the germline V gene are SQVTM and ANQGSEA. The CDR3 protein is CSAKQSDTQYS. DNA of the CDR3: TGCAGCGCTAAGCAAAGCGATACCCAGTATTCT.

V usage is TRBV6-5 and J usage is TRBJ1-3; D is ambiguous. The CDR3 has 15 amino acids. V lost 7 bases and J 3 bases, leaving 16 bases between the germline ends. Germline lookup yields CDR1 MNHEY and CDR2 SVGAGI. CDR3 bases: TGTGCCAGCAACTACCGTTACACCGGTGGAAACACCATATATTTT. Protein sequence: CASNYRYTGGNTIYF.

This clonotype was seen a handful of times. The germline gene is not matched at one end of the junction; a read error may be the cause. The chain has TRBV12-3 or TRBV12-4 and TRBJ1-1, with TRBD1 as a possible D gene (6 bases). The CDR3 spans 16 residues. CDR3 nucleotides: TGTGCCAGTAGTCCCGGGGGCCCAGGAGGCAACACTGATGCTTTCTTT. Translation: CASSPGGPGGNTDAFF.

The V and J genes are TRBV20-1 and TRBJ1-4, with D uncertain. The ends were cut back, 6 bases at V and 11 bases at J, with 19 bases in the middle. This CDR3 contains 13 residues. In germline, CDR1 is DFQATT, CDR2 SNEGSKA (reference sequence). The CDR3 protein is CSAFDWAVDKLFF. The CDR3, as DNA: TGCAGTGCCTTTGACTGGGCAGTGGATAAACTGTTTTTT.

The table lists this clonotype with a count of one. One junction end disagrees with the germline gene, perhaps due to a read error. V and J are TRBV19 and TRBJ2-6; D not resolved. Germline loops: CDR1 LNHDA, CDR2 SQIVND (reference sequence). The CDR3 has 15 amino acids. The CDR3, as DNA: TGTACCAGTAGTATGCAGGAGTCAGGGGCCAACGTCCTGACTTTC. Encoded protein: CTSSMQESGANVLTF. Combining the CDR3 with reference TRBV19 and TRBJ2-6 gives the whole variable domain DGGITQSPKYLFRKEGQNVTLSCEQNLNHDAMYWYRQDPGQGLRLIYYSQIVNDFQKGDIAEGYSVSREKKESFPLTVTSAQKNPTAFYLCTSSMQESGANVLTFGAGSRLTVL.